This T cell receptor beta chain was sequenced for a study of T cells after yellow fever vaccination. This clonotype was counted between two and nine times. TCRdb reprocessed the 5' RACE reads with MiXCR, giving one entry per CDR3 protein. The profile shows some 96,000 distinct CDR3 sequences, 7.5% to 10% of them singletons. V shed 4 bases, J shed 4 bases, and the junction held 6 bases outside the gene matches. The CDR3 totals 15 residues. Germline values: CDR1 WNHNN, CDR2 SYGVQD (reference sequence). The rearrangement uses TRBV10-1 and TRBJ2-1, with 8 positions matching TRBD2. Here the sequenced sample was CD8+ T cells not binding an NS4B(214-222) dextramer, sorted from PBMCs, taken around 16 days after the first yellow fever vaccination. This TCR was sampled from a man in his late teens or twenties who received the YFV17D yellow fever vaccine. The CDR3 region has the DNA TGCGCCAGCAGTGGAACTAGCGGACGTTACAATGAGCAGTTCTTC. It specifies CASSGTSGRYNEQFF.